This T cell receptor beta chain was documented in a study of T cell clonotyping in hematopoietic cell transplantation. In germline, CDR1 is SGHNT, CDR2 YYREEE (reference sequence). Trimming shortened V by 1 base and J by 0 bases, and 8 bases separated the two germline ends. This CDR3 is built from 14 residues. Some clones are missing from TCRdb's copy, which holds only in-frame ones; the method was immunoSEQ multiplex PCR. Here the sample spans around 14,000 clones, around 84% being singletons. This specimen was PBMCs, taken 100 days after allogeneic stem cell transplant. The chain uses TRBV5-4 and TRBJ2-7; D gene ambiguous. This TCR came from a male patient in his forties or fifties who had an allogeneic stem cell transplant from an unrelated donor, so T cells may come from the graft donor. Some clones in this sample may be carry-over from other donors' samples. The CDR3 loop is CASSLYGSSYEQYF. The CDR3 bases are TGTGCCAGCAGCTTGTACGGAAGCTCCTACGAGCAGTACTTC.